The 9 T cell receptor beta chains reported below all come from one sample, sequenced in a study of blood T cell repertoires in COVID-19 (dated by TCRdb to 2020 to 2021). Libraries were built with the immunoSEQ multiplex PCR assay. TCRdb retrieved this table from immuneACCESS and kept in-frame rearrangements only. Not all clones are present; in checked studies, unresolved V genes account for under half, and no reason is known for the remainder. The sample profile shows about 230,000 clones; 88% of them were found once. The ten largest clonotypes hold less than 3.5% of the sample. Sequencing used peripheral blood. The receptors shown here come from a woman in her sixties or seventies with acute or convalescent COVID-19.

CDR3 sequence reads: CASSLFPGEVTEAFF. The DNA for the CDR3 is TGCGCCAGCAGCTTGTTTCCGGGGGAAGTTACTGAAGCTTTCTTT. The chain links TRBV5-1 to TRBJ1-1; D is perhaps TRBD1 (5 bases). The V and J ends lost 1 base and 5 bases respectively, with 15 bases between them. The CDR3 contains 15 residues. Germline CDR1 is SGHRS and CDR2 is YFSETQ. Combining the CDR3 with reference TRBV5-1 and TRBJ1-1 gives the whole variable domain KAGVTQTPRYLIKTRGQQVTLSCSPISGHRSVSWYQQTPGQGLQFLFEYFSETQRNKGNFPGRFSGRQFSNSRSEMNVSTLELGDSALYLCASSLFPGEVTEAFFGQGTRLTVV.

V usage is TRBV18 and J usage is TRBJ2-5; 13 bases fit TRBD2. The ends lost 2 bases at V and 4 bases at J; junction bases unmatched: 7. This CDR3 comprises 17 residues. From germline, CDR1 is KGHSH and CDR2 LQKENI. CDR3 sequence (DNA): TGTGCCAGCTCACCAATCTGGACTAGCGGGAGAGGAGAGACCCAGTACTTC. Protein product: CASSPIWTSGRGETQYF.

The chain has TRBV2 and TRBJ2-3; 7 nucleotides align to TRBD2. This CDR3 region has 16 residues. J lost 0 bases, V lost 1 base, and 4 bases had no gene match. The germline V gene encodes CDR1 SNHLY and CDR2 FYNNEI. The CDR3 is CASSEVQRDSTDTQYF. The CDR3 bases are TGTGCCAGCAGTGAAGTGCAGCGGGATAGCACAGATACGCAGTATTTT.

The gene calls are TRBV6-5 and TRBJ1-5, with TRBD1 matching 7 bases. This CDR3 region has 15 residues. The ends lost 6 bases at V and 6 bases at J; junction bases unmatched: 11. Germline lookup yields CDR1 MNHEY and CDR2 SVGAGI. The CDR3 loop is CASRRGQVPIQPQHF. As DNA, the CDR3 is TGTGCCAGCAGACGCGGACAGGTACCGATTCAGCCCCAGCATTTT.

This chain joins TRBV11-2 and TRBJ2-3, with 8 bases that match TRBD2. Trimming took 1 base from V and 4 from J; bases not matched to a gene: 4. Germline V CDR1 and CDR2: SGHAT, FQNNGV. The CDR3 contains 15 residues. DNA for the CDR3: TGTGCCAGCAGCTTAGTGCGGGGGGCGCCAGATACGCAGTATTTT. It yields the protein CASSLVRGAPDTQYF.

This clone turned up a few times. The chain employs TRBV6-5 and TRBJ2-4; 10 nucleotides match TRBD2. This CDR3 is built from 15 residues. Trimming took 0 bases from V and 7 from J; bases not matched to a gene: 3. Germline CDR1 and CDR2: MNHEY and SVGAGI. The CDR3 is CASSYSSGRANIQYF. CDR3 sequence (DNA): TGTGCCAGCAGTTACTCGAGCGGGAGGGCCAACATTCAGTACTTC.

The rearrangement links TRBV9 to TRBJ1-6; 7 bases are a match to TRBD1. This CDR3 contains 14 residues. Germline V CDR1 and CDR2: SGDLS, YYNGEE. The trim removed 3 bases at V and 9 bases at J, leaving 6 bases unmatched. The DNA of the CDR3 is TGTGCCAGCAGCGCCCGACAGGGAGGTTCACCCCTCCACTTT. Translated, it gives CASSARQGGSPLHF.

CDR3 sequence (DNA): TGTGCCAGCAGTCCTTTTGCCGGACTTAGCAATCAGCCCCAGCATTTT. Protein: CASSPFAGLSNQPQHF. The chain carries TRBV27 and TRBJ1-5; the D is unclear. V was trimmed by 5 bases and J by 0 bases, leaving 14 bases between them. The CDR3 is 16 amino acids. The germline V gene has CDR1 MNHEY and CDR2 SMNVEV (reference sequence).

The rearrangement joins TRBV10-1 to TRBJ2-1; D unclear. V lost 5 bases to trimming and J lost 0 bases, with 14 bases between them. The CDR3 spans 16 residues. CDR1 is WNHNN and CDR2 is SYGVQD in the germline V gene (reference sequence). CDR3: CASSLDDVGSYNEQFF. In nucleotides, the CDR3 is TGCGCCAGCAGTCTAGATGACGTTGGCTCCTACAATGAGCAGTTCTTC.